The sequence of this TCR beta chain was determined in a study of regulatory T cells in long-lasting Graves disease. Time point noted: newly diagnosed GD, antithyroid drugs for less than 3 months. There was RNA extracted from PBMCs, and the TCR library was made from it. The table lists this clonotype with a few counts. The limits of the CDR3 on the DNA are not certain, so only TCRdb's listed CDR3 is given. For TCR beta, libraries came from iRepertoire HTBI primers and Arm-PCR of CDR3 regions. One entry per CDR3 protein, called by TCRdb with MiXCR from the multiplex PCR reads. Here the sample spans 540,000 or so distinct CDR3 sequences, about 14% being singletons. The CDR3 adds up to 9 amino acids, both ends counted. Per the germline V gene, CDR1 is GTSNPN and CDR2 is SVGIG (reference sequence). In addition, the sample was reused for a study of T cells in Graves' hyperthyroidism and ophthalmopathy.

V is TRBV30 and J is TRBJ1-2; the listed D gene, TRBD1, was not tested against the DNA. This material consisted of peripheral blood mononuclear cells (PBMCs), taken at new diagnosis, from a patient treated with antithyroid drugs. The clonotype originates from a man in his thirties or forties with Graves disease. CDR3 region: CSVGQGSPF.